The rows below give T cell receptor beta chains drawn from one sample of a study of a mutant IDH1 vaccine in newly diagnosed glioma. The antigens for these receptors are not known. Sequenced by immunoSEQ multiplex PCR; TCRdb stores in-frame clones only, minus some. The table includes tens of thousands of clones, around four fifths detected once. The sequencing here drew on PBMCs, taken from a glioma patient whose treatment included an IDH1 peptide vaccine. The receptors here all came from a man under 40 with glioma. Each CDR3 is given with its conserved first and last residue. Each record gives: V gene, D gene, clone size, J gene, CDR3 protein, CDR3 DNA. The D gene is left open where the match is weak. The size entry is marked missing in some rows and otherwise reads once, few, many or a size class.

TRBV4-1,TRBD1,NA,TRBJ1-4,CASSQSALRGLATNEKLFF,TGCGCCAGCAGCCAATCAGCACTAAGGGGGCTTGCAACTAATGAAAAACTGTTTTTT
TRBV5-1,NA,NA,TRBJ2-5,CASSADPARLGGETQYF,TGCGCCAGCAGTGCCGACCCCGCTAGACTAGGCGGGGAGACCCAGTACTTC
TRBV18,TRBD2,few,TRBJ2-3,CASSLLTSGGLRTDTQYF,TGTGCCAGCTCACTATTGACTAGCGGGGGCCTCAGGACAGATACGCAGTATTTT
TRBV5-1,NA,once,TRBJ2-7,CASSFEAQAPPYEQYF,TGCGCCAGCAGCTTCGAGGCACAGGCACCTCCCTACGAGCAGTACTTC
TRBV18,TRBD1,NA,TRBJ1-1,CASSPQGAGAEAFF,TGTGCCAGCTCACCGCAGGGGGCGGGCGCTGAAGCTTTCTTT
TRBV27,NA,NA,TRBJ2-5,CASSIMGETQYF,TGTGCCAGCAGCATAATGGGGGAGACCCAGTACTTC
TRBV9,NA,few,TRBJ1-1,CASSVARRSTEAFF,TGTGCCAGCAGCGTAGCCAGGCGTAGCACTGAAGCTTTCTTT
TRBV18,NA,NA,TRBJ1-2,CASSPYLAEDGYTF,TGTGCCAGCTCACCCTACTTGGCCGAGGATGGCTACACCTTC
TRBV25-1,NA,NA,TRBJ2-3,CASSESGTDTQYF,TGTGCCAGCAGTGAATCAGGGACAGATACGCAGTATTTT
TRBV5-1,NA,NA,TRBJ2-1,CASSGGQAYNEQFF,TGCGCCAGCAGCGGCGGACAAGCCTACAATGAGCAGTTCTTC
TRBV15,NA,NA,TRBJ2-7,CATSRDQETAPTYEQYF,TGTGCCACCAGCAGAGATCAAGAAACAGCTCCCACCTACGAGCAGTACTTC
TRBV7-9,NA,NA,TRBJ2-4,CASSSRSVVQYF,TGTGCCAGCAGTTCTCGGAGCGTCGTTCAGTACTTC
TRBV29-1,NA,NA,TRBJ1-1,CSVEGGWGTEAFF,TGCAGCGTTGAAGGGGGGTGGGGCACTGAAGCTTTCTTT
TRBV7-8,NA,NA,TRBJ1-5,CASSLFQGEVTVVKPQHF,TGTGCCAGCAGCTTATTTCAGGGTGAAGTGACTGTTGTGAAGCCCCAGCATTTT
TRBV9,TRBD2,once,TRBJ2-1,CASSVALAGKYNEQFF,TGTGCCAGCAGCGTAGCACTAGCGGGGAAATACAATGAGCAGTTCTTC
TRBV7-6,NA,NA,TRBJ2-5,CASAQWETQYF,TGTGCCAGCGCCCAATGGGAGACCCAGTACTTC
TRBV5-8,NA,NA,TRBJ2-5,CATRQVTGTKYF,TGTGCCACCCGACAGGTCACCGGGACTAAATACTTC
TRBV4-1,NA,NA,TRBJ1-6,CASSQGVGNSPLHF,TGCGCCAGCAGCCAAGGGGTTGGTAATTCACCCCTCCACTTT
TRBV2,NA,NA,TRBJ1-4,CASSERQAANEKLFF,TGTGCCAGCAGTGAAAGACAGGCGGCTAATGAAAAACTGTTTTTT
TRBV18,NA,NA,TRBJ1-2,CASSPPAGVGYTF,TGTGCCAGCTCACCACCGGCGGGGGTTGGCTACACCTTC
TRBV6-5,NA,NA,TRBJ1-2,CASSGPGGGNYGYTF,TGTGCCAGCAGCGGACCGGGGGGGGGAAACTATGGCTACACCTTC
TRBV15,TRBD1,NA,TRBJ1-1,CATSPRQGVNTEAFF,TGTGCCACCAGCCCCCGACAGGGGGTGAACACTGAAGCTTTCTTT
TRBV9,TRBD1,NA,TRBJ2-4,CASSSHDRERNIQYF,TGTGCCAGCAGCTCACACGACAGGGAAAGGAACATTCAGTACTTC
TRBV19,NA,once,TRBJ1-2,CATKGGGGYTF,TGTGCCACCAAAGGGGGTGGTGGCTACACCTTC
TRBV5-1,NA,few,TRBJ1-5,CASSQDGSNQPQHF,TGCGCCAGCAGCCAGGACGGTAGCAATCAGCCCCAGCATTTT